What follows describes a single T cell receptor beta chain. This record belongs to a study of T-cell reconstitution after alpha-beta-depleted transplantation in children. Unique molecular identifiers were incorporated during preparation of the TCRbeta library. In TCRdb, the PCR reads were re-called with MiXCR into one record per CDR3 protein. The table has hundreds of thousands of distinct CDR3 sequences, roughly 25% seen once. Germline CDR1 reads ENHRY; CDR2 reads SYGVKD. The V and J ends lost 4 bases and 0 bases respectively, with 8 bases between them. This CDR3 is built from 14 residues. The specimen was PBMCs, mostly from graft donor cells, collected 360 days after TCRalphabeta/CD19-depleted stem cell transplant. The clonotype was recovered from a female patient aged 2-10 years who had a stem cell transplant for congenital amegakaryocytic thrombocytopenia, so the T cells may come from the graft donor. The chain links TRBV10-3 to TRBJ2-3; perhaps TRBD1 as D (5 bases). The CDR3 region is CAISVGASTDTQYF. DNA for the CDR3: TGTGCCATCAGTGTTGGGGCGAGCACAGATACGCAGTATTTT.